Shown below are 2 T cell receptor beta chains from a single sample sequenced in a study of PD-1 blockade in classical Hodgkin lymphoma. Time point indicated: newly diagnosed, previously untreated cHL patient sample. The study purified CD4+ T cells from thawed PBMCs using magnetic negative selection. Sequencing used immunoSEQ multiplex PCR; TCRdb keeps in-frame clones, though not all of them. This sample carries tens of thousands of clones, 85% to 95% of them seen once, and the ten largest clones take roughly 0.38%. The sequenced sample was CD4+ T cells from blood. These receptor sequences come from a human donor with classical Hodgkin lymphoma.

The V and J genes are TRBV9 and TRBJ1-2, with a tentative D call TRBD1 (5 bases). The V end was cut by 0 bases, the J end by 4 bases, with 13 bases between. Germline assignment: CDR1 SGDLS and CDR2 YYNGEE. The CDR3 is 15 amino acids. The CDR3 coding sequence is TGTGCCAGCAGCGTAGGGGGAACAGGAGTCTATGGCTACACCTTC. Translated: CASSVGGTGVYGYTF. Full variable domain (remainder filled in from reference TRBV9 and TRBJ1-2): DSGVTQTPKHLITATGQRVTLRCSPRSGDLSVYWYQQSLDQGLQFLIQYYNGEERAKGNILERFSAQQFPDLHSELNLSSLELGDSALYFCASSVGGTGVYGYTFGSGTRLTVV.

The chain links TRBV7-9 to TRBJ2-7, with 8 bases aligning to TRBD2. Per germline, CDR1 SEHNR and CDR2 FQNEAQ (reference sequence). V trimming: 1 base; J trimming: 1 base; junction bases outside the gene matches: 0. The CDR3 runs 14 residues. The CDR3 DNA reads TGTGCCAGCAGCTTAGAGCGGGGGTCCTACGAGCAGTACTTC. It translates to CASSLERGSYEQYF. Combining the CDR3 with reference TRBV7-9 and TRBJ2-7 gives the whole variable domain DTGVSQNPRHKITKRGQNVTFRCDPISEHNRLYWYRQTLGQGPEFLTYFQNEAQLEKSRLLSDRFSAERPKGSFSTLEIQRTEQGDSAMYLCASSLERGSYEQYFGPGTRLTVT.